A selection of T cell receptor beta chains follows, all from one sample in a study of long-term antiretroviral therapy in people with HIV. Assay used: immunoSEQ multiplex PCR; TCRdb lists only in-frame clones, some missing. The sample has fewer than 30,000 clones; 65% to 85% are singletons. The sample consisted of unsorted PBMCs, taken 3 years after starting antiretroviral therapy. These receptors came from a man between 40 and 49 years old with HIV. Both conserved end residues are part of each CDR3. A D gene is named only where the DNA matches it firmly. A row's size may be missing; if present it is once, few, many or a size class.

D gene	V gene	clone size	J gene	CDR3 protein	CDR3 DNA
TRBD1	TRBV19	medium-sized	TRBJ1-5	CASSMWGTGNQPQHF	TGTGCCAGTAGTATGTGGGGGACAGGGAATCAGCCCCAGCATTTT
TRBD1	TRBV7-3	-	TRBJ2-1	CASSIGTGGWQFF	TGTGCCAGCAGCATTGGGACAGGGGGTTGGCAGTTCTTC
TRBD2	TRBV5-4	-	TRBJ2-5	CASSSSGGSLGTQYF	TGTGCCAGCAGCTCTAGCGGGGGGAGCTTGGGGACCCAGTACTTC
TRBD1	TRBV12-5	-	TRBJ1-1	CASGSSGTGGGTAQNTEAFF	TGTGCTAGTGGTAGCTCCGGGACAGGGGGCGGAACCGCCCAGAACACTGAAGCTTTCTTT
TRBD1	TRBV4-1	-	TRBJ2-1	CASSQPGGYNEQFF	TGCGCCAGCAGCCAGCCAGGGGGTTACAATGAGCAGTTCTTC
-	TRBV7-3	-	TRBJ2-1	CASSPGANNEQFF	TGTGCCAGCAGCCCCGGGGCTAACAATGAGCAGTTCTTC
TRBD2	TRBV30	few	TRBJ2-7	CAWSVPGLAGYEQYF	TGTGCCTGGAGTGTACCTGGACTAGCGGGCTACGAGCAGTACTTC
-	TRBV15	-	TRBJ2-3	CATSRDPGLQSADTQYF	TGTGCCACCAGCAGAGATCCGGGACTTCAGAGTGCAGATACGCAGTATTTT
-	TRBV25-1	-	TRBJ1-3	CASSDRGGTIYF	TGTGCCAGCAGCGACCGGGGTGGCACCATATATTTT
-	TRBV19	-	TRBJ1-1	CASSVQPPGGTEAFF	TGTGCCAGTAGTGTACAGCCTCCAGGAGGGACTGAAGCTTTCTTT
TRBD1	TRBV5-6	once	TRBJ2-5	CASGTSGTGWETQYF	TGTGCCAGCGGAACTTCCGGGACAGGGTGGGAGACCCAGTACTTC
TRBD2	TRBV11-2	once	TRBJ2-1	CASSLTSGAGNEQFF	TGTGCCAGCAGCTTAACTAGCGGGGCTGGCAATGAGCAGTTCTTC
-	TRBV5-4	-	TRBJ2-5	CASSLVGSQEAQYF	TGTGCCAGCAGCCTTGTGGGCAGCCAAGAGGCCCAGTACTTC
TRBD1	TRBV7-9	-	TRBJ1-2	CASGTDLGYTF	TGTGCCTCCGGGACAGATCTTGGCTACACCTTC
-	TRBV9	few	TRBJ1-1	CASSVVEGGKTEAFF	TGTGCCAGCAGCGTAGTTGAGGGAGGGAAAACTGAAGCTTTCTTT
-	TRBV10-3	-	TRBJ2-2	CAITRDSYSGELFF	TGTGCCATCACCCGGGACTCTTACTCTGGGGAGCTGTTTTTT
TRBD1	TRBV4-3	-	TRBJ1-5	CASSQDPGQGDQPQHF	TGCGCCAGCAGCCAAGACCCCGGACAGGGCGATCAGCCCCAGCATTTT
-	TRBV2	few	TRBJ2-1	CASSEYGGADNEQFF	TGTGCCAGCAGTGAATATGGGGGGGCCGACAATGAGCAGTTCTTC
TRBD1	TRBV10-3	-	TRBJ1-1	CAISVPGGEAFF	TGTGCCATCAGTGTTCCAGGGGGGGAGGCTTTCTTT
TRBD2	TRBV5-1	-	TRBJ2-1	CASSSGLAGSYNEQFF	TGCGCCAGCAGCTCCGGACTAGCGGGATCCTACAATGAGCAGTTCTTC
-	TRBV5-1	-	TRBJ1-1	CASSLSSANTEAFF	TGCGCCAGCAGCTTAAGTTCGGCGAACACTGAAGCTTTCTTT
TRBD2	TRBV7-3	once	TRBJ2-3	CASTPGTSSTDTQYF	TGTGCCAGCACCCCAGGGACTAGTAGCACAGATACGCAGTATTTT
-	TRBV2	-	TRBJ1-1	CASSGGGQNTEAFF	TGTGCCAGCAGTGGCGGGGGGCAGAACACTGAAGCTTTCTTT
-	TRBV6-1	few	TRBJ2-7	CASRGGQSYEQYF	TGTGCCAGCAGGGGGGGACAGTCCTACGAGCAGTACTTC
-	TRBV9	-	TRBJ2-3	CASSVTRLSTDTQYF	TGTGCCAGCAGCGTAACCAGGCTTAGCACAGATACGCAGTATTTT
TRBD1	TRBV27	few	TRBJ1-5	CASRPTGGSGQPQHF	TGTGCCAGCAGACCGACAGGGGGTAGTGGTCAGCCCCAGCATTTT
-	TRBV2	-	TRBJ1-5	CASTPDNAGQPQHF	TGTGCCAGCACCCCCGACAATGCGGGACAGCCCCAGCATTTT
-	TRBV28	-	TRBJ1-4	CASSLLQGGREKLFF	TGTGCCAGCAGTTTATTACAGGGTGGGAGAGAAAAACTGTTTTTT
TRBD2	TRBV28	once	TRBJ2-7	CASSLIAGVGEQYF	TGTGCCAGCAGTTTAATAGCGGGAGTGGGCGAGCAGTACTTC
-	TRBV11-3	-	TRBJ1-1	CASSLTKNTEAFF	TGTGCCAGCAGCTTAACTAAGAACACTGAAGCTTTCTTT
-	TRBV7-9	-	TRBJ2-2	CASSFFENTGELFF	TGTGCCAGCAGCTTTTTCGAGAACACCGGGGAGCTGTTTTTT
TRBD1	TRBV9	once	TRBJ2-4	CASSVLRGRVENIQYF	TGTGCCAGCAGCGTACTAAGGGGGCGCGTCGAAAACATTCAGTACTTC
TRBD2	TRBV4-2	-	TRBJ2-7	CASRIGTSDTYEQYF	TGTGCCAGCAGGATCGGGACTAGCGATACCTACGAGCAGTACTTC
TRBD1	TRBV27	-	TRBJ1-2	CASRSGTGLNYGYTF	TGTGCCAGCAGGTCCGGGACAGGGCTTAACTATGGCTACACCTTC
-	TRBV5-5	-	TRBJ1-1	CASSLKGQNTEAFF	TGTGCCAGCAGCTTGAAGGGTCAAAACACTGAAGCTTTCTTT
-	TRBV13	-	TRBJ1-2	CASSSGSYYGYTF	TGTGCCAGCAGCTCCGGTTCTTATTATGGCTACACCTTC
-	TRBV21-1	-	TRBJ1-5	CASSKWVQGFNQPQHF	TGTGCCAGCAGCAAGTGGGTACAGGGTTTCAATCAGCCCCAGCATTTT
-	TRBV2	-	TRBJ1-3	CASSAPRQSSGNTIYF	TGTGCCAGCAGTGCTCCAAGACAGAGCTCTGGAAACACCATATATTTT
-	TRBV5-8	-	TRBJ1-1	CASSPPGSQTMNTEAFF	TGTGCCAGCAGCCCGCCGGGTTCCCAGACCATGAACACTGAAGCTTTCTTT
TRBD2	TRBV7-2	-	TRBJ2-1	CASSPQLGTSLGEQFF	TGTGCCAGCAGCCCTCAACTCGGGACTAGCTTGGGTGAGCAGTTCTTC
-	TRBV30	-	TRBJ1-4	CAWSPSAGGDEKLFF	TGTGCCTGGAGCCCCTCAGCGGGTGGGGATGAAAAACTGTTTTTT
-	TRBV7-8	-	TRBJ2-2	CASRAGGTGELFF	TGTGCCAGCCGCGCTGGCGGGACCGGGGAGCTGTTTTTT
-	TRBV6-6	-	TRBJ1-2	CASNKPDLFYGYTF	TGTGCCAGCAATAAACCAGATCTCTTCTATGGCTACACCTTC
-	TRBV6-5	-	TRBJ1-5	CATRRDIQNQPQHF	TGTGCCACCCGCCGGGACATCCAAAATCAGCCCCAGCATTTT
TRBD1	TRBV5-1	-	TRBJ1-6	CASRRTGDSPLHF	TGCGCCAGCAGGAGAACAGGGGATTCACCCCTCCACTTT
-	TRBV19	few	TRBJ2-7	CASSMPNSYEQYF	TGTGCCAGTAGTATGCCCAACTCCTACGAGCAGTACTTC
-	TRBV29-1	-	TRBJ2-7	CSVGVQDSEQYF	TGCAGCGTTGGTGTCCAGGACAGCGAGCAGTACTTC
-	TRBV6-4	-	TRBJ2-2	CASSDSGWGTGELFF	TGTGCCAGCAGTGACTCAGGGTGGGGCACCGGGGAGCTGTTTTTT
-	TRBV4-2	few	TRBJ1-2	CASSQEIGGIYGYTF	TGTGCCAGCAGCCAAGAAATTGGGGGGATTTATGGCTACACCTTC
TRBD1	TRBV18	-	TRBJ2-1	CASSPGGTGWDNEQFF	TGTGCCAGCTCACCAGGAGGGACAGGGTGGGACAATGAGCAGTTCTTC
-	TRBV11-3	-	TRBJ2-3	CASSFGDTQYF	TGTGCCAGCAGCTTTGGGGATACGCAGTATTTT
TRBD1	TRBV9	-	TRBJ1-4	CASSSSGQFNEKLFF	TGTGCCAGCAGCTCTTCGGGACAGTTTAATGAAAAACTGTTTTTT
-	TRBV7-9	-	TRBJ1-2	CATSPHGDGYTF	TGTGCCACCAGCCCCCACGGGGATGGCTACACCTTC
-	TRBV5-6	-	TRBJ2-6	CASSLVRLGANVLTF	TGTGCCAGCAGCCTGGTGAGACTTGGGGCCAACGTCCTGACTTTC
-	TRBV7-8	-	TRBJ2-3	CASSFWADTQYF	TGTGCCAGCAGCTTTTGGGCAGATACGCAGTATTTT
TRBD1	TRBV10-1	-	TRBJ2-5	CASRGTKSSRQGQETQYF	TGCGCCAGCCGGGGGACCAAGTCTTCTAGACAGGGGCAAGAGACCCAGTACTTC
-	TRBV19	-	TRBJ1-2	CASKAPAIYGYTF	TGTGCCAGTAAAGCCCCGGCGATCTATGGCTACACCTTC
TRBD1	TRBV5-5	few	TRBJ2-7	CASSPLGQTTFYEQYF	TGTGCCAGCAGCCCGCTGGGACAGACCACCTTCTACGAGCAGTACTTC
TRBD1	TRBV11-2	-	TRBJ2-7	CASSLDLGTGYEQYF	TGTGCCAGCAGCTTAGATCTAGGGACAGGTTACGAGCAGTACTTC
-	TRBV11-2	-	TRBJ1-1	CASSLSSGRGNTEAFF	TGTGCCAGCAGCTTAAGTTCAGGGCGGGGAAACACTGAAGCTTTCTTT